This record covers a single T cell receptor beta chain. As yet, its antigen is unknown. Germline V gene data show CDR1 as SGHRS and CDR2 as YFSETQ. This CDR3 region has 15 residues. V dropped 0 bases and J dropped 4; count of bases not matched to a gene: 4. The data were taken from a study of identical twins. General study results and limits: Without tracking the same donors, conclusions rested on cross-sectional statistical analysis.

TCRdb ran MiXCR on the 5' RACE reads and lists one entry per CDR3 protein. This table has some 210,000 distinct CDR3 sequences, about a sixth appearing once. A further study also used this sample, focusing on T cells expressing NK-cell markers. As that report states: About six donors carried dominant NKG2C+ clonotypes that made up about 1.0-7.5% of their CD8+ T cells.

The V gene is TRBV5-1, the J gene TRBJ2-3; 8 nucleotides match TRBD1. Sequencing was done on a sample of CD8+ T cells sorted from blood. This receptor was identified in a woman younger than 30 in good health. The CDR3 DNA is TGCGCCAGCAGCTTGGAAGGGACAGGCCCAGATACGCAGTATTTT. Translated: CASSLEGTGPDTQYF.